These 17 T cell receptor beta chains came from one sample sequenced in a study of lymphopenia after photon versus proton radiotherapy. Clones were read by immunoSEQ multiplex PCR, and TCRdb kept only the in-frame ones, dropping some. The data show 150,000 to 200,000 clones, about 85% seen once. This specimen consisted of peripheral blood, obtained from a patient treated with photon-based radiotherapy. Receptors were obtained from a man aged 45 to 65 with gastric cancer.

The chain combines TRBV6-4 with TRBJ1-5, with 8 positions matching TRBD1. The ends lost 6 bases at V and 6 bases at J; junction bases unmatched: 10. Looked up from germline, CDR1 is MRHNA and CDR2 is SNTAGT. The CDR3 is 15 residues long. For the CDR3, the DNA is TGTGCCAGCAGCCCTACCCCCGGGACAGGTCAGCCCCAGCATTTT. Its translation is CASSPTPGTGQPQHF.

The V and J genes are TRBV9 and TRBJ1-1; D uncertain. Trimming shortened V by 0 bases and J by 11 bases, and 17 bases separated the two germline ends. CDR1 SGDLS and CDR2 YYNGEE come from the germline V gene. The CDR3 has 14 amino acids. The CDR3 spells CASSVGGNSIGAFF. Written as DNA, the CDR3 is TGTGCCAGCAGCGTAGGGGGAAACAGCATTGGGGCTTTCTTT.

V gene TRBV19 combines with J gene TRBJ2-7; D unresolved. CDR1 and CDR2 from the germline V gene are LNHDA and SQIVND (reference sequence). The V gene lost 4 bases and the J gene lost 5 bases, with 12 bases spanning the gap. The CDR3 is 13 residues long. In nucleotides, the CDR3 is TGTGCCAGTAGTACCGGGCCTGAGGACGAGCAGTACTTC. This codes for CASSTGPEDEQYF.

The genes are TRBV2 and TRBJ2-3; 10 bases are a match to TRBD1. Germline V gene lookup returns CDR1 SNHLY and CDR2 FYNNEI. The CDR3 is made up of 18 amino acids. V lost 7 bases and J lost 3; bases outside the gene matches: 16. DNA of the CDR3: TGTGCCAGCACAGGCGGACAGGGGGGATGGAGGTTTACAGATACGCAGTATTTT. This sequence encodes CASTGGQGGWRFTDTQYF.

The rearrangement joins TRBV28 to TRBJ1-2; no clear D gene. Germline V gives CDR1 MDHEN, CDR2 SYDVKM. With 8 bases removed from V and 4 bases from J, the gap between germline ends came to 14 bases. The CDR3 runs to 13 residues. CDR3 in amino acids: CASRSGSLYGYTF. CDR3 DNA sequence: TGTGCCAGCCGCTCAGGCAGCCTCTATGGCTACACCTTC.

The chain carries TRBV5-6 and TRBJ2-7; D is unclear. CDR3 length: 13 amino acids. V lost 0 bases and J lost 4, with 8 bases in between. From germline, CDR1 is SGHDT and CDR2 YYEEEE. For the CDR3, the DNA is TGTGCCAGCAGCTTGGCTTCGGTTTACGAGCAGTACTTC. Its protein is CASSLASVYEQYF.

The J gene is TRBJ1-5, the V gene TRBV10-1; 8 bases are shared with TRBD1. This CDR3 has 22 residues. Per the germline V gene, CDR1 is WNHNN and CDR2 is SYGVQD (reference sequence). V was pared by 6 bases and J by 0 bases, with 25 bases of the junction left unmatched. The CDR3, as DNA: TGCGCCAGCAGGGGACAGGATCGTAGCAACTCCCTATTAACCTCTAGCAATCAGCCCCAGCATTTT. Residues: CASRGQDRSNSLLTSSNQPQHF.

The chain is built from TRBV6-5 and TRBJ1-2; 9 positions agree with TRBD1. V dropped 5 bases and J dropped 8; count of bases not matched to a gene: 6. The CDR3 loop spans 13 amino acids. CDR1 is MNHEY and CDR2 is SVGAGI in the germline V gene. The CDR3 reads CASSIQGAKGYTF. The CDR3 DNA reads TGTGCCAGCAGTATACAGGGGGCGAAGGGCTACACCTTC.

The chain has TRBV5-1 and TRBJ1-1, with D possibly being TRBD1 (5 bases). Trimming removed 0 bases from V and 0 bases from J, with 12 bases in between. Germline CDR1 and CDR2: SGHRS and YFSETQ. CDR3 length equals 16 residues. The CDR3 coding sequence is TGCGCCAGCAGCTTGGCCCAGGGCTCCATGAACACTGAAGCTTTCTTT. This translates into CASSLAQGSMNTEAFF.

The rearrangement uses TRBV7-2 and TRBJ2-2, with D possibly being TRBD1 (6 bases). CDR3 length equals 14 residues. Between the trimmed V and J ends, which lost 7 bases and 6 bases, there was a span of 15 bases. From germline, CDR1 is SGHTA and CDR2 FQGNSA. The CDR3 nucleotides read TGTGCCAGCAACTCCGCAGGGGCTTCCGGGGAGCTGTTTTTT. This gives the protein CASNSAGASGELFF. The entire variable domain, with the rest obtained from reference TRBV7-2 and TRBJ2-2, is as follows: GAGVSQSPSNKVTEKGKDVELRCDPISGHTALYWYRQSLGQGLEFLIYFQGNSAPDKSGLPSDRFSAERTGGSVSTLTIQRTQQEDSAVYLCASNSAGASGELFFGEGSRLTVL.

This chain's CDR3 is CASSLRDRGFF. The CDR3 DNA is TGTGCCAGCAGTTTGAGGGACCGAGGTTTCTTT. The rearrangement joins TRBV28 to TRBJ1-1; D is perhaps TRBD1 (5 bases). This CDR3 has 11 residues. Deletions cut 3 bases from V and 13 bases from J, with 12 bases between. Per germline, CDR1 MDHEN and CDR2 SYDVKM. The variable domain in full, completed from reference TRBV28 and TRBJ1-1, reads DVKVTQSSRYLVKRTGEKVFLECVQDMDHENMFWYRQDPGLGLRLIYFSYDVKMKEKGDIPEGYSVSREKKERFSLILESASTNQTSMYLCASSLRDRGFFGQGTRLTVV.

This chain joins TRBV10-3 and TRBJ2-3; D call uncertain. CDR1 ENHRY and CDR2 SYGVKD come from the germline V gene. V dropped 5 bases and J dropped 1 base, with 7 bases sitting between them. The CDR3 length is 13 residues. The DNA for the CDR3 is TGTGCCATCAGTCCCCATGGCACAGATACGCAGTATTTT. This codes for CAISPHGTDTQYF.

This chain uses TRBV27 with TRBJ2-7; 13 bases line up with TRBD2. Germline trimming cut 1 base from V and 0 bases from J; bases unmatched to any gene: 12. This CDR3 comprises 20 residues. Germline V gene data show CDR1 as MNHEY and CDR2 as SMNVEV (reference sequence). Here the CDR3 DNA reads TGTGCCAGCAGTTTATTGAGACTAGCGGGAGGCCACCCGAGCTCCTACGAGCAGTACTTC. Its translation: CASSLLRLAGGHPSSYEQYF.

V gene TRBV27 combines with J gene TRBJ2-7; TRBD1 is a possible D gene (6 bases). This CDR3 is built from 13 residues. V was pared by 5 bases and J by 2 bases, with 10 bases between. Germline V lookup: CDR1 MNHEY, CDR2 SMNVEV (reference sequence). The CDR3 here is CASSHRAAYEQYF. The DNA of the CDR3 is TGTGCCAGCAGTCACAGGGCCGCCTACGAGCAGTACTTC.

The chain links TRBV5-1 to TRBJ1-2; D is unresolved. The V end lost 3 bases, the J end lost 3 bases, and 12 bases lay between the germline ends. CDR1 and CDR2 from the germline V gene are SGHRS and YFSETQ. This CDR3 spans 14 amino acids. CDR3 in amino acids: CASSSGAVDYGYTF. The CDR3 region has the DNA TGCGCCAGCAGCTCAGGAGCCGTAGACTATGGCTACACCTTC. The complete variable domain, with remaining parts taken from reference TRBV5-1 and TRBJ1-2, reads KAGVTQTPRYLIKTRGQQVTLSCSPISGHRSVSWYQQTPGQGLQFLFEYFSETQRNKGNFPGRFSGRQFSNSRSEMNVSTLELGDSALYLCASSSGAVDYGYTFGSGTRLTVV.

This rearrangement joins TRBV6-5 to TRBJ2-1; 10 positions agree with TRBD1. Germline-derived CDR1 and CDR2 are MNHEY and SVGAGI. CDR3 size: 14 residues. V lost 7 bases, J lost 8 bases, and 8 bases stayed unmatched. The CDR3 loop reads CASMRGTGVDEQFF. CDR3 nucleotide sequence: TGTGCCAGCATGCGCGGGACAGGGGTCGATGAGCAGTTCTTC.

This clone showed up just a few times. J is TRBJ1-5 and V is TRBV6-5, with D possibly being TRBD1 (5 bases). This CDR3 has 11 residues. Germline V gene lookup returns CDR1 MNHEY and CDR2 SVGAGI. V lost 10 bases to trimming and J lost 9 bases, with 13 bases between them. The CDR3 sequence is CATGPWGPQHF. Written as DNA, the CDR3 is TGTGCCACAGGGCCCTGGGGGCCCCAGCATTTT.